This T cell receptor beta chain was obtained from a study of Ad26.COV2.S vaccination and SARS-CoV-2 variants. The germline V gene encodes CDR1 SGHAT and CDR2 FQNNGV. There are 16 residues in the CDR3. The junction had 8 bases not matched to a gene; V was cut back by 4 bases and J by 3 bases. Treatment defined: some 20 received Ad26.COV2.S at low or high dose, single or two shots; 5 received placebo; per-sample allocation not given. Repertoires come from day 63 after the first vaccine or placebo injection. Sequencing was performed with immunoSEQ multiplex PCR; in TCRdb, only in-frame clones are kept and a portion is missing. This table holds 350,000 to 500,000 clones, around 90% found once.

The chain is built from TRBV11-2 and TRBJ2-5; 10 bases line up with TRBD1. The material sequenced was peripheral blood, taken in a trial of Ad26.COV2.S vaccine versus placebo. This sequence originates from a person between 18 and 65 years old who received the Ad26.COV2.S COVID-19 vaccine or a placebo. The CDR3 DNA is TGTGCCAGCAGCTCAGCTATAGGACAGGGGGAAGAGACCCAGTACTTC. This encodes CASSSAIGQGEETQYF.